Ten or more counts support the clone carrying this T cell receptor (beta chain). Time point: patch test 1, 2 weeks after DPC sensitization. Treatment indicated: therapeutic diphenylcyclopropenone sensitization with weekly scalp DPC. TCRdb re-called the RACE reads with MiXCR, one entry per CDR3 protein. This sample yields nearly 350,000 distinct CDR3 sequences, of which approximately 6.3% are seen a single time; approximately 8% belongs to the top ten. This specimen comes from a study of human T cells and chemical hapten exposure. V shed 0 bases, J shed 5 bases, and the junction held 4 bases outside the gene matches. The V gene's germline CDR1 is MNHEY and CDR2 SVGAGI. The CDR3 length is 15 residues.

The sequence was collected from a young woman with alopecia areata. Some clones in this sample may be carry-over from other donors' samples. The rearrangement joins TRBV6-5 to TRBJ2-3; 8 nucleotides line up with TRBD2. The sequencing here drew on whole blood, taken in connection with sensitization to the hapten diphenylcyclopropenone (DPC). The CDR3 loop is CASSYSERGQDTQYF. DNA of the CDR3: TGTGCCAGCAGTTACTCGGAGCGGGGGCAAGATACGCAGTATTTT.